This entry concerns a single T cell receptor beta chain. Its antigen is as yet unknown. A TCRbeta library incorporating unique molecular identifiers was prepared. TCRdb used MiXCR to reprocess the PCR reads, holding one entry per CDR3 protein. Of about 980,000 distinct CDR3 sequences listed, about 29% were seen once; the top ten hold roughly 31%. These data are taken from a study of T-cell reconstitution after alpha-beta-depleted transplantation in children. Germline values: CDR1 MNHEY, CDR2 SVGAGI. The CDR3 has 16 residues. Trimming removed 4 bases from V and 3 bases from J; junction bases left unmatched: 8. Findings and caveats of the study: Fresh T-cell production supplied most of the T-cell counts and diversity seen one year after transplant. In some patients, recipient T cells and intrathymic progenitors surviving conditioning explained high day-60 diversity. About two months after transplant, alpha-beta T cells reportedly came from several hundred expanded graft clones.

The receptor comes from a boy under two years old who had a stem cell transplant for SCID, so the T cells may come from the graft donor. This chain joins TRBV6-5 and TRBJ2-1; 8 bases align to TRBD1. The starting material was PBMCs, mostly from graft donor cells, obtained 360 days after TCRalphabeta/CD19-depleted stem cell transplant. CDR3 sequence: CASSSSRQGNYNEQFF. CDR3 nucleotide sequence: TGTGCCAGCAGTTCCTCGAGACAGGGGAACTACAATGAGCAGTTCTTC.